This TCR beta chain comes out of a study of human T cells and chemical hapten exposure. The library put unique molecular identifiers onto individual cDNA molecules. In the original processing: With a range of roughly 23,224 to 690,600, the median per sample was around 97,000 TCRs. TCRdb independently ran MiXCR on the 5' RACE reads; one entry per CDR3 protein. The V and J calls shown here were made by TCRdb, not taken from the authors' results. The data show about 140,000 distinct CDR3 sequences, over 3.5% seen once. This clonotype has a count of ten or more. What it recognizes is unknown. Deletions cut 4 bases from V and 3 bases from J, with 19 bases between. The length of the CDR3 is 17 residues. Germline loops: CDR1 LGHDT, CDR2 YNNKEL (reference sequence). Regarding the study as a whole: There was no change with DPC sensitization in TCRs above 1 in 1000 frequency.

It was unfractionated whole blood from which total RNA was extracted. This receptor was taken from a female donor in good health. V and J are TRBV3-1 and TRBJ2-1, with a tentative D call TRBD2 (6 bases). The CDR3 is CASSPRFGGVVYNEQFF. The CDR3 DNA sequence: TGTGCCAGCAGCCCTAGGTTTGGAGGGGTAGTCTACAATGAGCAGTTCTTC.